These 13 T cell receptor beta chains came from one sample sequenced in a study of T cell changes during pregnancy in multiple sclerosis. The method was immunoSEQ multiplex PCR; TCRdb's version includes in-frame clones alone and lacks a portion of them. The table has about 25,000 clones, roughly nine tenths seen once. The sequencing here drew on CD8+ T cells from peripheral blood mononuclear cells, taken in the third trimester of pregnancy. The receptor source for this set is a female donor in good health, enrolled as a control in a pregnancy study.

The chain links TRBV4-1 to TRBJ2-7, with D tentatively TRBD2 (5 bases). The CDR3 is 12 residues long. The germline CDR1 and CDR2 sequences are MGHRA and YSYEKL. Deletions cut 1 base from V and 6 bases from J, with 7 bases between. CDR3 in amino acids: CASSQGRGEQYF. In nucleotides, the CDR3 is TGCGCCAGCAGCCAAGGCCGGGGCGAGCAGTACTTC.

This clone was counted a few times. This chain uses TRBV19 with TRBJ2-2; TRBD2 might be the D (5 bases). V lost 6 bases to trimming and J lost 4 bases, with 6 bases between them. Per germline, CDR1 LNHDA and CDR2 SQIVND (reference sequence). The CDR3 is 12 amino acids. CDR3 loop: CASRRVTGELFF. In DNA, the CDR3 is TGTGCCAGTAGGAGGGTCACCGGGGAGCTGTTTTTT.

The V and J genes are TRBV6-5 and TRBJ2-2; tentative D call: TRBD1 (6 bases). Trimming shortened V by 5 bases and J by 5 bases, and 15 bases separated the two germline ends. This CDR3 spans 15 amino acids. Germline CDR1 and CDR2: MNHEY and SVGAGI. The chain's CDR3 is CASSRDTRATGELFF. CDR3 DNA: TGTGCCAGCAGTCGGGACACCAGGGCAACCGGGGAGCTGTTTTTT.

The chain is built from TRBV28 and TRBJ1-2; TRBD1 matches 8 bases. This CDR3 spans 16 amino acids. The trim removed 4 bases at V and 5 bases at J, leaving 12 bases unmatched. The germline V gene has CDR1 MDHEN and CDR2 SYDVKM. The CDR3 DNA follows: TGTGCCAGCAGTTCCACCGCCGGACAGGGTGAATATGGCTACACCTTC. It specifies CASSSTAGQGEYGYTF.

The chain has TRBV27 and TRBJ2-7; TRBD2 is a possible D gene (6 bases). CDR3 size: 13 residues. CDR1 is MNHEY and CDR2 is SMNVEV in the germline V gene (reference sequence). The ends were cut back, 0 bases at V and 3 bases at J, with 6 bases in the middle. The CDR3 region is CASSLSRGYEQYF. The DNA of the CDR3 is TGTGCCAGCAGTTTATCGCGGGGCTACGAGCAGTACTTC.

V gene TRBV7-9 combines with J gene TRBJ2-7; TRBD1 is a possible D gene (5 bases). V lost 4 bases to trimming and J lost 0 bases, with 7 bases between them. Germline V CDR1 and CDR2: SEHNR, FQNEAQ (reference sequence). The length of the CDR3 is 13 residues. In nucleotides, the CDR3 is TGTGCCAGCAGCTCGGACATCTCCTACGAGCAGTACTTC. This translates into CASSSDISYEQYF.

The CDR3 sequence is CASSQQTNSYEQYF. The DNA of the CDR3 is TGTGCCAGCAGCCAGCAGACAAATTCCTACGAGCAGTACTTC. The chain links TRBV14 to TRBJ2-7; no clear D gene. V lost 3 bases and J lost 1, with 10 bases in between. The CDR3 has 14 amino acids. Germline V lookup: CDR1 SGHDN, CDR2 FVKESK.

The chain has TRBV27 and TRBJ1-1; D not certain. The germline V gene has CDR1 MNHEY and CDR2 SMNVEV (reference sequence). The CDR3 sequence is 14 residues long. V was cut by 3 bases and J by 0 bases, with 8 bases left in between. The CDR3 DNA reads as TGTGCCAGCAGTTTGTCCGGGATGAACACTGAAGCTTTCTTT. It specifies CASSLSGMNTEAFF.

The rearrangement links TRBV5-4 to TRBJ1-1, with D tentatively TRBD1 (5 bases). CDR3 size: 13 residues. Germline assignment: CDR1 SGHNT and CDR2 YYREEE (reference sequence). Trimming cost V 2 bases and J 5 bases, with 10 bases left between them. CDR3 sequence (DNA): TGTGCCAGCAGCTTCGGTGCAGGGACTGAAGCTTTCTTT. Its translation: CASSFGAGTEAFF.

CDR3 nucleotides: TGTGCCAGCAGCACCGACGGGGCTAGCGGGAGGGAGCAGGACGAGCAGTACTTC. Protein: CASSTDGASGREQDEQYF. The chain recombines TRBV5-6 with TRBJ2-7; the match to TRBD2 covers 12 bases. V shed 4 bases, J shed 5 bases, and the junction held 16 bases outside the gene matches. This CDR3 has 18 amino acids. CDR1 and CDR2 from the germline V gene are SGHDT and YYEEEE. Drawing the rest from reference TRBV5-6 and TRBJ2-7, the complete variable domain is DAGVTQSPTHLIKTRGQQVTLRCSPKSGHDTVSWYQQALGQGPQFIFQYYEEEERQRGNFPDRFSGHQFPNYSSELNVNALLLGDSALYLCASSTDGASGREQDEQYFGPGTRLTVT.

V and J are TRBV19 and TRBJ2-7; TRBD1 might be the D (5 bases). Per the germline V gene, CDR1 is LNHDA and CDR2 is SQIVND (reference sequence). V was pared by 3 bases and J by 4 bases, with 7 bases between. There are 12 residues in the CDR3. The CDR3 protein is CASSMSGYEQYF. DNA for the CDR3: TGTGCCAGTAGTATGTCAGGGTACGAGCAGTACTTC.

J is TRBJ1-1 and V is TRBV30; D uncertain. The CDR3 sequence is 13 residues long. Germline CDR1 is GTSNPN and CDR2 is SVGIG (reference sequence). V lost 1 base, J lost 0 bases, and 6 bases lay in between. The DNA for the CDR3 is TGTGCCTGGAGTGACATATTGAACACTGAAGCTTTCTTT. It translates to CAWSDILNTEAFF.

The chain is built from TRBV15 and TRBJ2-3; no reliable D call. The CDR3 consists of 16 residues. V lost 5 bases, J lost 0 bases, and 15 bases lay in between. Germline loops: CDR1 LNHNV, CDR2 YYDKDF (reference sequence). For the CDR3, the DNA is TGTGCCACCAGCTCGTCCGGAGCCTCTAGCACAGATACGCAGTATTTT. It yields the protein CATSSSGASSTDTQYF. The complete variable domain, with remaining parts taken from reference TRBV15 and TRBJ2-3, reads DAMVIQNPRYQVTQFGKPVTLSCSQTLNHNVMYWYQQKSSQAPKLLFHYYDKDFNNEADTPDNFQSRRPNTSFCFLDIRSPGLGDTAMYLCATSSSGASSTDTQYFGPGTRLTVL.